This T cell receptor (beta chain) was captured by sequencing in a study of PD-1 blockade in mismatch repair-deficient tumors. Looking at the study overall: Patients had around 11 mismatch repair-deficient cancer types and were previously treated and progressing.

Using immunoSEQ multiplex PCR, the repertoire was profiled, and TCRdb retains in-frame clones only, with some absent. Of 75,000 to 80,000 clones detected, 80% to 90% appear once; the ten largest clones hold over 4.5%. The TCR-sequenced patients were a few responders to pembrolizumab. The CDR3 loop spans 15 amino acids. Per the germline V gene, CDR1 is SEHNR and CDR2 is FQNEAQ (reference sequence). V was shortened by 3 bases and J by 7 bases, with 18 bases between the two germline ends. The sample here was peripheral blood, taken 44 weeks after starting pembrolizumab. The source is an adult with mismatch repair-deficient cancer. The chain carries TRBV7-9 and TRBJ1-1, with a tentative D call TRBD1 (5 bases). The CDR3 reads CASSFGGRGWDEAFF. CDR3 sequence (DNA): TGTGCCAGCAGCTTCGGTGGGAGGGGATGGGATGAAGCTTTCTTT. Together with reference TRBV7-9 and TRBJ1-1, the CDR3 gives the full variable domain: DTGVSQNPRHKITKRGQNVTFRCDPISEHNRLYWYRQTLGQGPEFLTYFQNEAQLEKSRLLSDRFSAERPKGSFSTLEIQRTEQGDSAMYLCASSFGGRGWDEAFFGQGTRLTVV.